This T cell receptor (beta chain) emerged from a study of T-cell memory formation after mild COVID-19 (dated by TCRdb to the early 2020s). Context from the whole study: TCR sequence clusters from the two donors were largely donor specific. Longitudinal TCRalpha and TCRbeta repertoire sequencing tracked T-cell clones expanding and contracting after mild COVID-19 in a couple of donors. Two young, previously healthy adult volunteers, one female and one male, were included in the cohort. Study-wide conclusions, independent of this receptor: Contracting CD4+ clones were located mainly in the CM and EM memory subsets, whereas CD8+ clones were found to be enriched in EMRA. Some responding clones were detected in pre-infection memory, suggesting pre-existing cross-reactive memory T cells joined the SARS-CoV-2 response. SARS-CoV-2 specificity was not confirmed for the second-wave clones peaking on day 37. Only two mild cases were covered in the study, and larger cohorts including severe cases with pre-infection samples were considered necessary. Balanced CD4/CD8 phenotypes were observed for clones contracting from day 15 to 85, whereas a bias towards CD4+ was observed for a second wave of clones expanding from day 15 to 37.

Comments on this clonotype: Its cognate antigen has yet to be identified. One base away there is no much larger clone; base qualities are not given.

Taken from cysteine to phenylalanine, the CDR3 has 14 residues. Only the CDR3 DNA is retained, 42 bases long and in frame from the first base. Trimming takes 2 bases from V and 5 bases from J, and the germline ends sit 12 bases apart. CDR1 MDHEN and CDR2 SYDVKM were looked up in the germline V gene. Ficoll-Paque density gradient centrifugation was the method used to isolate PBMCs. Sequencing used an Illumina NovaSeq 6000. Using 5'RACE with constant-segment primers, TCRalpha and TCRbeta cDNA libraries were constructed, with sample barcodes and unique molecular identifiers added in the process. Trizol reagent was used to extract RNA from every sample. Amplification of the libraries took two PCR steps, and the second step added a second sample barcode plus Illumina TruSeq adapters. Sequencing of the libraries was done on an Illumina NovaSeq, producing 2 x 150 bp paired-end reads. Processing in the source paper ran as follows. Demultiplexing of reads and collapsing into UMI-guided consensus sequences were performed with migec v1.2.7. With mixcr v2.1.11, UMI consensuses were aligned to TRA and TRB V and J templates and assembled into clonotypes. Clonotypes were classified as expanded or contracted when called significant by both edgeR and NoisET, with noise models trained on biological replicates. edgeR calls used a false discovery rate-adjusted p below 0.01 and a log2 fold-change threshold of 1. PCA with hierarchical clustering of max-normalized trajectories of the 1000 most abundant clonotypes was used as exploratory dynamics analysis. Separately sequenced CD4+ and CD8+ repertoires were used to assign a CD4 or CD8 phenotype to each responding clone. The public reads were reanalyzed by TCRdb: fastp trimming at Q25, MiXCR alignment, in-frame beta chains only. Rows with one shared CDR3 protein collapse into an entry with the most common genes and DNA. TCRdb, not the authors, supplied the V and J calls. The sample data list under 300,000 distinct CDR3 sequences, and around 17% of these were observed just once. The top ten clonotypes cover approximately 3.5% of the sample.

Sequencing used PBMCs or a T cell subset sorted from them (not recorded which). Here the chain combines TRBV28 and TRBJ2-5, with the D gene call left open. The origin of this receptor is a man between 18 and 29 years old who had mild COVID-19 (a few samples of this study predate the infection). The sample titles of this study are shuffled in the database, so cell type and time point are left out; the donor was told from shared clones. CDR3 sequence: CASSLGLVWETQYF. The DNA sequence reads TGTGCCAGCAGTTTAGGTCTAGTTTGGGAGACCCAGTACTTC.